This T cell receptor (beta chain) comes out of a study of blood T cell repertoires in COVID-19. Data came from immunoSEQ multiplex PCR; TCRdb stores just in-frame clones and leaves some out. There are about 150,000 clones in the sample; around 87% occur only once, and 2% to 2.5% lies in the top ten. Trimming removed 1 base from V and 2 bases from J, with 15 bases in between. The CDR3 loop spans 16 amino acids. The germline V gene encodes CDR1 LGHNA and CDR2 YSLEER. The V and J genes are TRBV4-3 and TRBJ2-7; a weak D match, TRBD1 (6 bases). Sequenced: peripheral blood. The clonotype comes from a man aged 50 to 60 with active COVID-19. In nucleotides, the CDR3 is TGCGCCAGCAGCCAAGGTCGGCAGGGGCGACCCTACGAGCAGTACTTC. Protein product: CASSQGRQGRPYEQYF.